The entry below describes one T cell receptor (beta chain). Its antigen is unidentified. This entry is derived from a study of chemoradiotherapy in HPV16-positive cancers. J lost 4 bases, V lost 6 bases, and 9 bases had no gene match. The CDR3 extends over 15 amino acids. Germline values: CDR1 SNHLY, CDR2 FYNNEI. Study-wide results and limits: The functional HPV-specific definition rests on just two HPV16-positive patients. Non-HPV-specific T cells did not expand in tumors during treatment, whereas candidate HPV-specific clones and E7-related motifs did.

Here immunoSEQ multiplex PCR was the method, and the copy in TCRdb shows in-frame clones only, minus some. In the table there are around 68,000 clones, approximately 91% of which are singletons. The rearrangement links TRBV2 to TRBJ1-5, with TRBD1 matching 7 bases. This TCR was recovered from a human donor with HPV-associated anogenital cancer. Sequencing was performed on blood, taken from a patient who underwent chemoradiotherapy. CDR3 region: CASRVPGGGNQPQHF. The CDR3 DNA sequence: TGTGCCAGCAGAGTCCCAGGGGGGGGGAATCAGCCCCAGCATTTT.